Listed below are T cell receptor beta chains from one sample, sequenced in a study of cytomegalovirus exposure and HLA in healthy donors. The assay was immunoSEQ multiplex PCR, and TCRdb's table has in-frame clones only and misses some. The sample consists of 90,000 to 100,000 clones, roughly two thirds of them appearing once. The sequenced sample consisted of PBMCs. These receptors all stem from a middle-aged man in good health and CMV-seronegative. CDR3s include the opening cysteine and the closing phenylalanine or tryptophan. D genes are given only for firm matches. Clone size appears in some rows only: once, few, many, or a class for an expanded clone.

V gene,D gene,clone size,J gene,CDR3 protein,CDR3 DNA
TRBV19,.,.,TRBJ1-3,CASSIRGNTIYF,TGTGCCAGTAGTATCCGGGGGAACACCATATATTTT
TRBV18,TRBD1,.,TRBJ1-2,CASSPSTGVGYTF,TGTGCCAGCTCACCTTCGACAGGGGTTGGCTACACCTTC
TRBV19,.,.,TRBJ1-5,CASSISLGNFQQPQHF,TGTGCCAGTAGTATATCCCTCGGGAACTTTCAGCAGCCCCAGCATTTT
TRBV5-1,.,.,TRBJ1-5,CASRPDSYNQPQHF,TGCGCCAGCAGACCCGACAGCTATAATCAGCCCCAGCATTTT
TRBV7-9,TRBD2,.,TRBJ2-5,CSSSLGGVETQYF,TGTTCCAGCAGCCTTGGGGGGGTAGAGACCCAGTACTTC
TRBV5-6,.,.,TRBJ1-2,CASSVGARNYGYTF,TGTGCCAGCAGCGTTGGGGCCAGAAACTATGGCTACACCTTC
TRBV6-1,.,.,TRBJ1-2,CASSEGPGNNGYTF,TGTGCCAGCAGTGAAGGTCCGGGTAATAATGGCTACACCTTC
TRBV7-9,.,.,TRBJ1-5,CSSSSVNQPQHF,TGTTCCAGCAGCTCCGTAAATCAGCCCCAGCATTTT
TRBV18,TRBD2,.,TRBJ2-1,CASSPILAGRNEQFF,TGTGCCAGCTCACCAATATTAGCGGGGCGTAATGAGCAGTTCTTC
TRBV19,TRBD2,.,TRBJ2-1,CASSPKPPGLVIYNEQFF,TGTGCCAGTAGTCCCAAACCTCCGGGACTAGTAATCTACAATGAGCAGTTCTTC
TRBV28,TRBD1,few,TRBJ1-2,CASSSRDGDRYGYTF,TGTGCCAGCAGTTCCCGGGATGGGGACAGATATGGCTACACCTTC
TRBV28,TRBD2,.,TRBJ2-1,CASSLGGTRMVEQFF,TGTGCCAGCAGTTTAGGAGGGACTAGAATGGTGGAGCAGTTCTTC
TRBV29-1,TRBD1,.,TRBJ2-7,CSVSKGALTDEQYF,TGCAGCGTTTCCAAGGGGGCGTTAACCGACGAGCAGTACTTC
TRBV2,.,.,TRBJ1-5,CASSEGGAWQPQHF,TGTGCCAGCAGTGAAGGGGGCGCATGGCAGCCCCAGCATTTT
TRBV28,.,.,TRBJ1-3,CASSLLGGASGNTIYF,TGTGCCAGCAGTTTATTGGGGGGAGCGTCAGGAAACACCATATATTTT
TRBV29-1,TRBD2,.,TRBJ2-1,CSVIAAGGPEQFF,TGCAGCGTTATCGCGGCGGGAGGGCCTGAGCAGTTCTTC
TRBV19,.,.,TRBJ2-3,CASRKGLTPRDTQYF,TGTGCCAGTAGGAAGGGACTCACACCTAGGGATACGCAGTATTTT
TRBV28,.,.,TRBJ2-4,CASSMGWNIQYF,TGTGCCAGCAGCATGGGCTGGAACATTCAGTACTTC
TRBV2,TRBD2,.,TRBJ2-3,CASSEGTSGSVDTQYF,TGTGCCAGCAGTGAGGGGACTAGCGGGAGTGTGGATACGCAGTATTTT
TRBV7-2,.,.,TRBJ1-1,CASSFQKNTEAFF,TGTGCCAGCAGCTTCCAGAAGAACACTGAAGCTTTCTTT
TRBV7-2,TRBD1,.,TRBJ1-6,CASSLRQGWSPLHF,TGTGCCAGCAGCTTAAGACAGGGTTGGTCACCCCTCCACTTT
TRBV27,.,few,TRBJ2-7,CASSGYEQYF,TGTGCCAGCTCGGGGTACGAGCAGTACTTC
TRBV4-2,TRBD1,.,TRBJ2-7,CASSQTTGVAYEQYF,TGTGCCAGCAGCCAAACGACAGGGGTCGCCTACGAGCAGTACTTC
TRBV4-1,.,few,TRBJ2-1,CASSPRLELNEQFF,TGCGCCAGCAGCCCCCGACTAGAACTGAATGAGCAGTTCTTC
TRBV7-9,.,.,TRBJ2-5,CASSLETGFGTQYF,TGTGCCAGCAGCTTAGAAACGGGGTTTGGGACCCAGTACTTC
TRBV4-2,TRBD2,.,TRBJ2-3,CASSPAAKGGTDTQYF,TGTGCCAGCAGCCCCGCGGCCAAGGGAGGGACAGATACGCAGTATTTT
TRBV6-4,.,.,TRBJ1-1,CASTRDGSRTFF,TGTGCCAGCACGCGGGATGGCAGTAGGACTTTCTTT
TRBV7-3,.,once,TRBJ2-1,CASSLSTNNEQFF,TGTGCCAGCAGCTTAAGCACAAACAATGAGCAGTTCTTC
TRBV27,.,.,TRBJ1-5,CASSLRGINQPQHF,TGTGCCAGCAGTTTACGAGGGATCAATCAGCCCCAGCATTTT
TRBV7-2,.,.,TRBJ1-1,CASSRGGNTEAFF,TGTGCCAGCAGCCGGGGGGGGAACACTGAAGCTTTCTTT
TRBV5-1,TRBD2,few,TRBJ2-5,CASSPLGTSGSRDQYF,TGCGCCAGCAGCCCCCTAGGGACTAGCGGATCAAGGGACCAGTACTTC
TRBV19,TRBD1,.,TRBJ2-3,CASVKTGGTDTQYF,TGTGCCAGTGTAAAGACAGGGGGCACAGATACGCAGTATTTT
TRBV25-1,TRBD1,.,TRBJ1-6,CASTTGQGHSPLHF,TGTGCCAGCACCACAGGACAGGGCCATTCACCCCTCCACTTT
TRBV27,.,.,TRBJ2-7,CASSPQTGIRGEQYF,TGTGCCAGCAGTCCCCAAACAGGGATCCGAGGCGAGCAGTACTTC
TRBV6-5,TRBD1,few,TRBJ2-7,CASSFSRTGNYEQYF,TGTGCCAGCAGTTTCTCTCGGACAGGGAACTACGAGCAGTACTTC
TRBV2,TRBD2,few,TRBJ2-1,CASSEAIGLAGENEQFF,TGTGCCAGCAGTGAAGCCATAGGACTAGCGGGAGAGAATGAGCAGTTCTTC
TRBV6-5,.,few,TRBJ1-1,CASIATGKIAEAFF,TGTGCCAGCATTGCCACAGGGAAGATCGCTGAAGCTTTCTTT
TRBV6-6,TRBD1,.,TRBJ1-2,CASTPDRGRDYTF,TGTGCCAGCACCCCGGACAGGGGAAGGGACTACACCTTC
TRBV19,.,once,TRBJ1-5,CASSIRQYNSNQPQHF,TGTGCCAGTAGTATACGACAGTATAATAGCAATCAGCCCCAGCATTTT
TRBV5-1,.,.,TRBJ1-1,CASSVRQKNTEAFF,TGCGCCAGCAGCGTGAGACAGAAGAACACTGAAGCTTTCTTT